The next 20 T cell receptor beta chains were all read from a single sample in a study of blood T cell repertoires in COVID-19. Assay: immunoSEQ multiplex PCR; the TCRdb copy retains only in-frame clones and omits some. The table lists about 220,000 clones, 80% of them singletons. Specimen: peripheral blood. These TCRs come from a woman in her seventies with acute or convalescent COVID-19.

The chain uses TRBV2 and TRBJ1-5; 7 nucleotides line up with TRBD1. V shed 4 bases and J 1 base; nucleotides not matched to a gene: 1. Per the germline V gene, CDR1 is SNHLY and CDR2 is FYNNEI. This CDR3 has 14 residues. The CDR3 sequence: CASSGQGSNQPQHF. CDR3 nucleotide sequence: TGTGCCAGCAGTGGACAGGGCAGCAATCAGCCCCAGCATTTT.

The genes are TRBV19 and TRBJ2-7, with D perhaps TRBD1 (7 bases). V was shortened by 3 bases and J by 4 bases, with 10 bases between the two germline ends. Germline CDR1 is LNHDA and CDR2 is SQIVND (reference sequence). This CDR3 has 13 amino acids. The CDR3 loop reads CASSMTGRYEQYF. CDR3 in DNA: TGTGCCAGTAGTATGACAGGGAGGTACGAGCAGTACTTC.

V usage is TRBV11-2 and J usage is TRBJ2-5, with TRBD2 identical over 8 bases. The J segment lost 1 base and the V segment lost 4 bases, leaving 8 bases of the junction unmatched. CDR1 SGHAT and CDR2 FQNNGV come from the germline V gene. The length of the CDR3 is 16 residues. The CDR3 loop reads CASSWAPGGGQETQYF. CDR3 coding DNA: TGTGCCAGCAGCTGGGCCCCCGGGGGGGGCCAAGAGACCCAGTACTTC.

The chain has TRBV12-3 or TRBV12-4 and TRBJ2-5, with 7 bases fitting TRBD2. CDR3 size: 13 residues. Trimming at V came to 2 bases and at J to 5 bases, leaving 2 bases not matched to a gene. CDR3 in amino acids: CASSLSGVETQYF. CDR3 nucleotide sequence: TGTGCCAGCAGTTTAAGCGGGGTGGAGACCCAGTACTTC.

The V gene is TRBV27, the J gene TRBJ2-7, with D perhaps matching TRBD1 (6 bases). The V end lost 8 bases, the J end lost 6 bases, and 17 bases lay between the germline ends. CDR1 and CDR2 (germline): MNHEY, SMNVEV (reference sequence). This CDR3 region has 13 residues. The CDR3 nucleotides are TGTGCCAGCCGCCCTTCTGGACAGATCGAGCAGTACTTC. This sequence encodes CASRPSGQIEQYF.

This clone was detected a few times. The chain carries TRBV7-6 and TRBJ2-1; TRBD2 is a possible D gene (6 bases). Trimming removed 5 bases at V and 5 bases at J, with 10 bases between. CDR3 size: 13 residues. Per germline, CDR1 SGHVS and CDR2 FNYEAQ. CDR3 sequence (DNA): TGTGCCAGCAGCCGGGACTTAGACAATGAGCAGTTCTTC. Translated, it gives CASSRDLDNEQFF.

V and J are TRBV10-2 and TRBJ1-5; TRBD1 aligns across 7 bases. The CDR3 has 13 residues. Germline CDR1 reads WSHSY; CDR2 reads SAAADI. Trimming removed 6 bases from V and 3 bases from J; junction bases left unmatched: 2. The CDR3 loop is CASRGQPNQPQHF. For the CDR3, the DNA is TGCGCCAGCAGGGGACAGCCCAATCAGCCCCAGCATTTT.

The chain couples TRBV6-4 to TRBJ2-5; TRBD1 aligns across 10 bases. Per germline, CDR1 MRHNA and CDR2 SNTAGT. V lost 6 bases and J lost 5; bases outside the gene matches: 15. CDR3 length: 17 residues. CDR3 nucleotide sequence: TGTGCCAGCAGATTCTCCCGGACGGGACAGGGGTGGGAGACCCAGTACTTC. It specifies CASRFSRTGQGWETQYF.

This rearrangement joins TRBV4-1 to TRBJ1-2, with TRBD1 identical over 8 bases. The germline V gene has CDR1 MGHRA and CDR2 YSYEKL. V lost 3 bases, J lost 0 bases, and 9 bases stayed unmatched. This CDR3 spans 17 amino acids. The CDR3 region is CASSHSRDRLTNYGYTF. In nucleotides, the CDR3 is TGCGCCAGCAGCCATAGCCGGGACAGGCTAACTAACTATGGCTACACCTTC.

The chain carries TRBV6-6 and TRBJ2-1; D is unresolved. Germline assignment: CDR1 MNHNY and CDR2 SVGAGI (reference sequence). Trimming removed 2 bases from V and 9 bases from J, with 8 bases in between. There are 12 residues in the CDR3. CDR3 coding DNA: TGTGCCAGCAGTTACGAAGGAGCTGAGCAGTTCTTC. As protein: CASSYEGAEQFF.

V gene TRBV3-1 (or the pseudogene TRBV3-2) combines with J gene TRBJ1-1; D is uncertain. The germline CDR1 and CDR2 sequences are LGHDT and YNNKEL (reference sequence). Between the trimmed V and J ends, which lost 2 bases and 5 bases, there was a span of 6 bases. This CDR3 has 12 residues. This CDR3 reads CASSQPGTEAFF. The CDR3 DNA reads TGTGCCAGCAGCCAACCGGGGACTGAAGCTTTCTTT.

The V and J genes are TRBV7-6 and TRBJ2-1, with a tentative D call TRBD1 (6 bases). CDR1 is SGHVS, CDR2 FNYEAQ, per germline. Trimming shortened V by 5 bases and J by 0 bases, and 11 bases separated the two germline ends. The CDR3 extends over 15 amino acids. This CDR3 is CASSPDSPSYNEQFF. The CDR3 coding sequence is TGTGCCAGCAGCCCGGACAGCCCCTCCTACAATGAGCAGTTCTTC.

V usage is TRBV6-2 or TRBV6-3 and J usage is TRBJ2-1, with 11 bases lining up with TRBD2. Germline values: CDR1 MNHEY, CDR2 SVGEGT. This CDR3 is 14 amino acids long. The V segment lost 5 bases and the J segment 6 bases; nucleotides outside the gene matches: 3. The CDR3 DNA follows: TGTGCCAGCAGTACGACTAGCGGGGCCAATGAGCAGTTCTTC. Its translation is CASSTTSGANEQFF.

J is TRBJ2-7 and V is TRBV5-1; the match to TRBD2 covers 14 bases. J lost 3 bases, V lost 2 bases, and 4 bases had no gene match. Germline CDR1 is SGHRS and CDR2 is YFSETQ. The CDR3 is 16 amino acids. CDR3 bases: TGCGCCAGCAGCTTAACCGGGACTAGCGGGGGCTACGAGCAGTACTTC. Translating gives CASSLTGTSGGYEQYF.

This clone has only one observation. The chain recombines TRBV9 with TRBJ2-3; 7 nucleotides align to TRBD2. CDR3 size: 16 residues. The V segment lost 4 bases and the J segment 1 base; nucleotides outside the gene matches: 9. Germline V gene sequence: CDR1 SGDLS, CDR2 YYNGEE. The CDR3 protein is CASSLPTSYGTDTQYF. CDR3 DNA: TGTGCCAGCAGCCTGCCGACTAGCTACGGCACAGATACGCAGTATTTT.

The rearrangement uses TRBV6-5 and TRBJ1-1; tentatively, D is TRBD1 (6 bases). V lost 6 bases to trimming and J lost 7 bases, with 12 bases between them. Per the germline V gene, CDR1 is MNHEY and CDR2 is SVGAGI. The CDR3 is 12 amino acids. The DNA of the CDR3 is TGTGCCAGCAGATCAGGGGTACGTGAAGCTTTCTTT. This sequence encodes CASRSGVREAFF.

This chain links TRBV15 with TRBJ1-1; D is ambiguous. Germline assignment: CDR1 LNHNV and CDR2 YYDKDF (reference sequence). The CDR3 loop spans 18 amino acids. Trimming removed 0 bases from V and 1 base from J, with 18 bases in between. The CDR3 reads CATSRERAWVRGNTEAFF. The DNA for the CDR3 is TGTGCCACCAGCAGAGAGCGCGCCTGGGTGAGAGGGAACACTGAAGCTTTCTTT.

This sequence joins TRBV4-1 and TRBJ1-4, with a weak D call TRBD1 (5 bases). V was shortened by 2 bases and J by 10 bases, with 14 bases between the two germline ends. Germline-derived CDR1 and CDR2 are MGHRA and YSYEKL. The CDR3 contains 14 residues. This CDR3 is CASSQLGGGGKLFF. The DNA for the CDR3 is TGCGCCAGCAGCCAATTGGGCGGGGGGGGAAAACTGTTTTTT.

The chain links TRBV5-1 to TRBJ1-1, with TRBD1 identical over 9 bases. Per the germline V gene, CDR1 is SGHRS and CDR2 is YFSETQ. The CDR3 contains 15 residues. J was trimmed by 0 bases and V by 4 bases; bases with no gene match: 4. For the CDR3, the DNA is TGCGCCAGCAGCGAGGGACAGGGCATGAACACTGAAGCTTTCTTT. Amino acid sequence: CASSEGQGMNTEAFF.

The CDR3 nucleotides are TGTGCCAGCAGACCCGACAGTGGTGGTGGCTACACCTTC. Its protein product is CASRPDSGGGYTF. V and J are TRBV2 and TRBJ1-2; D perhaps matches TRBD1 (5 bases). Trimming shortened V by 6 bases and J by 7 bases, and 15 bases separated the two germline ends. The CDR3 extends over 13 amino acids. Per germline, CDR1 SNHLY and CDR2 FYNNEI.